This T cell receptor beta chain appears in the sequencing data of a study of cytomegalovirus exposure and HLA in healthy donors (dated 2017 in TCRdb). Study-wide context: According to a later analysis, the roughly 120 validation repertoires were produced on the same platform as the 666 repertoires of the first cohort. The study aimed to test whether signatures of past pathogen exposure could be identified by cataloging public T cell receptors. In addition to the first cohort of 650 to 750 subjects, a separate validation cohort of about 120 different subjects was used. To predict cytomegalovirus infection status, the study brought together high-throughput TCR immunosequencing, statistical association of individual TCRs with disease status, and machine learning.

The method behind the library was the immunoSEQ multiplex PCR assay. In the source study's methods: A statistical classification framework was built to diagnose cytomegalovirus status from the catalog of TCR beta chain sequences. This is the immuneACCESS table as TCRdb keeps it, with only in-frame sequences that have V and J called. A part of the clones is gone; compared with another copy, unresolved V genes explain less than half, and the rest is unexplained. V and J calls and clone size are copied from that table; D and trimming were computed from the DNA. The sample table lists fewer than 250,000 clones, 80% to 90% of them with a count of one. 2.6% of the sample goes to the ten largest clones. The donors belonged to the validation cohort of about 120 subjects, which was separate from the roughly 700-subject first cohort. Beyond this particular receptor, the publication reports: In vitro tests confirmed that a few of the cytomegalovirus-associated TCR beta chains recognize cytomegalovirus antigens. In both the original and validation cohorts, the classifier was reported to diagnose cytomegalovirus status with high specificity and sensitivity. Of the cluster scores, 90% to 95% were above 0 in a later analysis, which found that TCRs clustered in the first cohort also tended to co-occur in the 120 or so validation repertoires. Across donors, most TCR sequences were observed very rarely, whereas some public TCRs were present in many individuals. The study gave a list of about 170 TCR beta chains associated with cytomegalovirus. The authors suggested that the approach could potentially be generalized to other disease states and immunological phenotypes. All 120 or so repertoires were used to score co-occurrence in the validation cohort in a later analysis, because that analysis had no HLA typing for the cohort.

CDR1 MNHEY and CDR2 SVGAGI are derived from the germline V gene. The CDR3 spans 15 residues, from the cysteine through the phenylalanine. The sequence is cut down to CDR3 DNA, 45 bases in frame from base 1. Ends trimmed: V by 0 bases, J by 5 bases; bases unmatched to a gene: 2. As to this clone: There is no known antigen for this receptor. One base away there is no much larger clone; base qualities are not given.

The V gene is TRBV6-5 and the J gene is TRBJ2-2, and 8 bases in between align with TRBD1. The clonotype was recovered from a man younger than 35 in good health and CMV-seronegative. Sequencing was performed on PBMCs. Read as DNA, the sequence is TGTGCCAGCAGTTACTCACAGGGGGTTACCGGGGAGCTGTTTTTT. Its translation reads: CASSYSQGVTGELFF.